This TCR beta chain was sequenced in a study of T-cell memory formation after mild COVID-19 (dated by TCRdb to the early 2020s). As for the study more broadly: TCR sequence clusters from the two donors were largely donor specific. T-cell clones expanding and contracting after mild COVID-19 in a couple of donors were tracked by longitudinal TCRalpha and TCRbeta repertoire sequencing. The cohort comprised two young, previously healthy adult volunteers, one female and one male.

Ficoll-Paque density gradient centrifugation was used to isolate PBMCs. The investigation overall reported the following: The study included only a couple of mild cases, and larger cohorts that include severe cases with pre-infection samples were judged to be necessary. SARS-CoV-2 specificity of the second-wave clones peaking on day 37 was not confirmed. Contracting CD4+ clones were found mainly in CM and EM memory subsets, while CD8+ clones were enriched in EMRA. Some responding clones were detected in pre-infection memory, which suggested that pre-existing cross-reactive memory T cells had joined the SARS-CoV-2 response. Clones contracting from day 15 to 85 had balanced CD4/CD8 phenotypes, while a second wave expanding from day 15 to 37 was biased towards CD4+.

This clonotype appeared a few times. No antigen is known for it. It has no much larger one-base neighbor in the sample; base qualities were not kept. The data were produced on an Illumina NovaSeq 6000. cDNA libraries for TCRalpha and TCRbeta were prepared by 5'RACE using constant-segment primers, with sample barcodes and unique molecular identifiers added. RNA was extracted from every sample with Trizol reagent. Library amplification was performed in two PCR steps, and a second sample barcode and Illumina TruSeq adapters were introduced in the second step. Sequencing of the libraries was done on an Illumina NovaSeq, producing 2 x 150 bp paired-end reads. The original pipeline was this. The reads were demultiplexed and collapsed into UMI-guided consensus sequences using migec v1.2.7. Using mixcr v2.1.11, the UMI consensuses were aligned to TRA and TRB V and J templates and assembled into clonotypes. Expanded or contracted clonotypes were those called significant by both edgeR and NoisET, with noise models trained on biological replicates. For edgeR calls, the thresholds were a false discovery rate-adjusted p below 0.01 and a log2 fold-change of 1. As an exploratory analysis of dynamics, PCA with hierarchical clustering was applied to max-normalized trajectories of the 1000 most abundant clonotypes. Separately sequenced CD4+ and CD8+ repertoires were used to assign the CD4 or CD8 phenotype of responding clones. The public reads were reanalyzed by TCRdb: fastp trimming at Q25, MiXCR alignment, in-frame beta chains only. One record per CDR3 amino acid sequence lists the most common genes and DNA. The authors' filters were not applied to this entry. The sample profile shows a few hundred thousand distinct CDR3 sequences; approximately 27% of them were found once. Together, the top ten hold approximately 13% of the sample.

The cysteine opens and the phenylalanine closes a CDR3 of 14 amino acids. The kept DNA is CDR3 alone, 42 bases in frame from the first base. The germline V gene encodes CDR1 ENHRY and CDR2 SYGVKD. The V and J ends are trimmed by 4 bases and 2 bases, leaving 10 bases between them. The sequence derives from an adult woman who had mild COVID-19 (a few samples of this study predate the infection). The sample titles of this study are shuffled in the database, so cell type and time point are left out; the donor was told from shared clones. Input material: PBMCs or a T cell subset sorted from them (not recorded which). The rearrangement combines TRBV10-3 with TRBJ2-3; the D assignment is uncertain and may be TRBD1 or TRBD2, with 5 bases supporting each. The CDR3 here reads CAISGLGTTDTQYF. The base sequence is TGTGCCATCAGTGGATTGGGGACCACAGATACGCAGTATTTT.